The next 21 T cell receptor beta chains were all read from a single sample in a study of cytomegalovirus exposure and HLA in healthy donors. Here immunoSEQ multiplex PCR was the method, and the copy in TCRdb shows in-frame clones only, minus some. The sample has hundreds of thousands of clones, less than 85% seen once. Material for sequencing was PBMCs. The receptors derive from a woman younger than 30 in good health and CMV-seronegative.

The J gene is TRBJ2-7, the V gene TRBV15; D gene ambiguous. The CDR3 has 13 amino acids. Trimming took 5 bases from V and 0 from J, leaving 8 bases between them. Germline-derived CDR1 and CDR2 are LNHNV and YYDKDF (reference sequence). As DNA, the CDR3 is TGTGCCACCAGCGGGATTAGCTCCTACGAGCAGTACTTC. Translated, it gives CATSGISSYEQYF.

This clone was counted a few times. This CDR3 is CASSSRTSERNEQFF. CDR3 bases: TGTGCCAGTAGTAGTCGGACTAGCGAGAGGAATGAGCAGTTCTTC. The chain recombines TRBV19 with TRBJ2-1, with 9 bases that match TRBD2. There are 15 residues in the CDR3. The J segment lost 7 bases and the V segment lost 4 bases, leaving 8 bases of the junction unmatched. The V gene's germline CDR1 is LNHDA and CDR2 SQIVND (reference sequence).

The J gene is TRBJ1-1, the V gene TRBV28; the D gene is possibly TRBD1 (6 bases). This CDR3 comprises 11 residues. V lost 8 bases to trimming and J lost 8 bases, with 12 bases between them. Per germline, CDR1 MDHEN and CDR2 SYDVKM. The CDR3, as DNA: TGTGCCAGCGTATACAGGGCCGAAGCTTTCTTT. Encoded protein: CASVYRAEAFF.

The chain uses TRBV20-1 and TRBJ1-1, with unresolved D. This CDR3 is built from 11 residues. V lost 6 bases to trimming and J lost 3 bases, with 8 bases between them. Germline V gene sequence: CDR1 DFQATT, CDR2 SNEGSKA (reference sequence). The CDR3, as DNA: TGCAGTGCCCGGGGTTACACTGAAGCTTTCTTT. The encoded protein is CSARGYTEAFF.

This chain joins TRBV9 and TRBJ2-3, with 13 bases matching TRBD2. The germline CDR1 and CDR2 sequences are SGDLS and YYNGEE. The CDR3 has 16 amino acids. Germline trimming cut 3 bases from V and 2 bases from J; bases unmatched to any gene: 3. The CDR3 bases are TGTGCCAGCAGCGGGGGACTAGCGGGGACCACAGATACGCAGTATTTT. This encodes CASSGGLAGTTDTQYF. Combining the CDR3 with reference TRBV9 and TRBJ2-3 gives the whole variable domain DSGVTQTPKHLITATGQRVTLRCSPRSGDLSVYWYQQSLDQGLQFLIQYYNGEERAKGNILERFSAQQFPDLHSELNLSSLELGDSALYFCASSGGLAGTTDTQYFGPGTRLTVL.

This chain connects TRBV6-5 to TRBJ1-1; perhaps TRBD1 as D (6 bases). The V end lost 6 bases, the J end lost 4 bases, and 18 bases lay between the germline ends. Germline lookup yields CDR1 MNHEY and CDR2 SVGAGI. CDR3 length equals 15 residues. Here the CDR3 DNA reads TGTGCCAGCAGCCCCGGGGGGGCACGGGGCACTGAAGCTTTCTTT. Translating gives CASSPGGARGTEAFF.

The chain joins TRBV9 to TRBJ1-2; 10 nucleotides align to TRBD1. With V trimmed by 4 bases and J by 3 bases, 6 bases remained unmatched. CDR1 is SGDLS and CDR2 is YYNGEE in the germline V gene. CDR3 length equals 15 residues. The CDR3 spells CASSRPGTGDYGYTF. In nucleotides, the CDR3 is TGTGCCAGCAGCCGCCCCGGGACAGGGGACTATGGCTACACCTTC. Drawing the rest from reference TRBV9 and TRBJ1-2, the complete variable domain is DSGVTQTPKHLITATGQRVTLRCSPRSGDLSVYWYQQSLDQGLQFLIQYYNGEERAKGNILERFSAQQFPDLHSELNLSSLELGDSALYFCASSRPGTGDYGYTFGSGTRLTVV.

V gene TRBV25-1 combines with J gene TRBJ2-7; 8 positions match TRBD1. The CDR3 sequence is 16 residues long. V was clipped by 3 bases and J by 4 bases; unmatched bases: 11. The germline V gene encodes CDR1 MGHDK and CDR2 SYGVNS. CDR3 amino acids: CASSDLPRTGTYEQYF. CDR3 sequence (DNA): TGTGCCAGCAGTGACCTCCCCAGGACAGGGACATACGAGCAGTACTTC.

Here the CDR3 DNA reads TGCGCCAGCAGCTTTATTCAGACCACTGAAGCTTTCTTT. Amino acid sequence: CASSFIQTTEAFF. The chain uses TRBV5-1 and TRBJ1-1; the D is unclear. The V gene's germline CDR1 is SGHRS and CDR2 YFSETQ. Trimming removed 2 bases at V and 4 bases at J, with 9 bases between. CDR3 length: 13 residues.

This clone was detected once. This rearrangement joins TRBV4-1 to TRBJ2-5; 9 bases are a match to TRBD2. The CDR3 loop spans 17 amino acids. Germline V CDR1 and CDR2: MGHRA, YSYEKL. Trimming cost V 2 bases and J 2 bases; bases outside gene matches: 9. The CDR3 region has the DNA TGCGCCAGCAGCCAACCCGGAGCGGGAGGTTTTCAAGAGACCCAGTACTTC. Encoded protein: CASSQPGAGGFQETQYF.

This chain uses TRBV6-6 with TRBJ1-2; D is undetermined. V was clipped by 6 bases and J by 8 bases, with 19 bases between them. This CDR3 comprises 14 residues. Germline CDR1 reads MNHNY; CDR2 reads SVGAGI (reference sequence). The CDR3 DNA follows: TGTGCCAGCAGCCCGGGTTTCGGGAATACGGGCTACACCTTC. This translates into CASSPGFGNTGYTF.

J is TRBJ2-7 and V is TRBV6-5; possible D gene TRBD2, 5 bases. The CDR3 totals 15 residues. The ends were cut back, 5 bases at V and 5 bases at J, with 19 bases in the middle. CDR1 is MNHEY, CDR2 SVGAGI, per germline. In DNA form, the CDR3 reads TGTGCCAGCAGTCCTTCTGTGAACGGGGTTAACGAGCAGTACTTC. Protein product: CASSPSVNGVNEQYF.

V usage is TRBV5-1 and J usage is TRBJ2-5; TRBD2 matches at 11 bases. This CDR3 spans 16 amino acids. Germline CDR1 reads SGHRS; CDR2 reads YFSETQ. J lost 2 bases, V lost 1 base, and 4 bases had no gene match. The CDR3 spells CASSLTSGGLQETQYF. CDR3 nucleotides: TGCGCCAGCAGCTTGACTAGCGGGGGCCTACAAGAGACCCAGTACTTC.

The chain is built from TRBV28 and TRBJ2-5; TRBD1 matches 8 bases. V gave up 1 base and J gave up 2 bases; unmatched junction bases: 6. The CDR3 consists of 16 residues. Looked up from germline, CDR1 is MDHEN and CDR2 is SYDVKM. The CDR3 DNA follows: TGTGCCAGCAGTTTATACCAGGGGGCGGTTCAAGAGACCCAGTACTTC. Translation: CASSLYQGAVQETQYF.

The rearrangement joins TRBV4-1 to TRBJ1-2, with a tentative D call TRBD1 (5 bases). V shed 4 bases and J shed 2 bases, with 17 bases lying between them. Germline values: CDR1 MGHRA, CDR2 YSYEKL. This CDR3 is built from 16 residues. This CDR3 is CASSPRTPGDNYGYTF. The DNA for the CDR3 is TGCGCCAGCAGCCCACGGACACCGGGGGACAACTATGGCTACACCTTC.

The V and J genes are TRBV10-3 and TRBJ1-1, with D uncertain. CDR3 length equals 12 residues. V lost 6 bases to trimming and J lost 4 bases, with 9 bases between them. Germline-derived CDR1 and CDR2 are ENHRY and SYGVKD. The CDR3 bases are TGTGCCATCAGCAGAGCCTTCACTGAAGCTTTCTTT. Its translation: CAISRAFTEAFF.

V is TRBV5-4 and J is TRBJ2-1, with 11 bases identical to TRBD2. Germline CDR1 reads SGHNT; CDR2 reads YYREEE (reference sequence). This CDR3 is built from 17 residues. V lost 4 bases and J lost 6; bases outside the gene matches: 12. CDR3 sequence (DNA): TGTGCCAGCAGCCCGAGGGCTAGCGGGAGGAGCTCCAATGAGCAGTTCTTC. Residues: CASSPRASGRSSNEQFF. Based on the CDR3 plus reference TRBV5-4 and TRBJ2-1, the full variable domain is ETGVTQSPTHLIKTRGQQVTLRCSSQSGHNTVSWYQQALGQGPQFIFQYYREEENGRGNFPPRFSGLQFPNYSSELNVNALELDDSALYLCASSPRASGRSSNEQFFGPGTRLTVL.

The V and J genes are TRBV5-4 and TRBJ1-1; no clear D gene. CDR3 length equals 13 residues. Between the trimmed V and J ends, which lost 4 bases and 1 base, there was a span of 8 bases. Germline CDR1 reads SGHNT; CDR2 reads YYREEE (reference sequence). CDR3 sequence: CASSADQNTEAFF. The DNA of the CDR3 is TGTGCCAGCAGCGCTGACCAGAACACTGAAGCTTTCTTT. The complete variable domain, with remaining parts taken from reference TRBV5-4 and TRBJ1-1, reads ETGVTQSPTHLIKTRGQQVTLRCSSQSGHNTVSWYQQALGQGPQFIFQYYREEENGRGNFPPRFSGLQFPNYSSELNVNALELDDSALYLCASSADQNTEAFFGQGTRLTVV.

A note on this clone: Different DNA sequences within this sample yield the same CDR3. The genes are TRBV5-1 and TRBJ2-7; 7 bases match TRBD2. The CDR3 runs 11 residues. Germline lookup yields CDR1 SGHRS and CDR2 YFSETQ. V lost 3 bases and J lost 7; bases outside the gene matches: 1. Written as DNA, the CDR3 is TGCGCCAGCAGCTCGGGGGGAGAGCAGTACTTC. Its protein is CASSSGGEQYF.

The chain carries TRBV7-9 and TRBJ1-5; 9 positions agree with TRBD1. There are 16 residues in the CDR3. The germline gives CDR1 SEHNR, CDR2 FQNEAQ (reference sequence). The V segment lost 4 bases and the J segment 7 bases; nucleotides outside the gene matches: 11. CDR3 residues: CASSSAGTGQEQPQHF. DNA for the CDR3: TGTGCCAGCAGCTCCGCCGGGACAGGGCAGGAGCAGCCCCAGCATTTT.

This chain connects TRBV6-5 to TRBJ2-2, with D perhaps assigned TRBD1 or TRBD2 (5 bases each). V shed 5 bases and J shed 6 bases, with 13 bases lying between them. CDR1 and CDR2 (germline): MNHEY, SVGAGI. The CDR3 is made up of 14 amino acids. The CDR3 nucleotides read TGTGCCAGCAGTACGCCGGGACGGCCCGGGGAGCTGTTTTTT. Translation gives CASSTPGRPGELFF.